This is a list of T cell receptor beta chains from one sample in a study of breast tumors, draining lymph nodes, adjacent tissues. TCRdb redid the calling of the multiplex PCR reads with MiXCR, one entry per CDR3 protein. The sample has 12,000 or so distinct CDR3 sequences; around 36% are singletons. Specimen: breast tumor tissue. These receptors all come from a female donor with breast cancer. Some clones in this sample may be carry-over from other donors' samples. CDR3s include the opening cysteine and the closing phenylalanine or tryptophan. D genes are given only for firm matches. Rows give clone size only sometimes, using once, few, many, or a class for an expanded clone.

D	V	size	J	DNA	CDR3
TRBD1	TRBV9	many	TRBJ1-3	TGTGCCAGCAGCCCGGACAGGGGGTCTGGAAACACCATATATTTT	CASSPDRGSGNTIYF
-	TRBV30	many	TRBJ2-7	TGTGCCTGGAGTGTACCCGGGGGAAACTCCTACGAGCAGTACTTC	CAWSVPGGNSYEQYF
-	TRBV12-3/TRBV12-4	medium-sized	TRBJ2-1	TGTGCCAGCAGTTTTATGCAGGGCTCGGACAATGAGCAGTTCTTC	CASSFMQGSDNEQFF
-	TRBV12-3/TRBV12-4	many	TRBJ2-1	TGTGCCACCCAGGCTAGCTACAATGAGCAGTTCTTC	CATQASYNEQFF
-	TRBV6-2/TRBV6-3	many	TRBJ2-5	TGTGCCAGCAGCTCCAGCGGGTATGGGACCCAGTACTTC	CASSSSGYGTQYF
-	TRBV12-3/TRBV12-4	many	TRBJ1-2	TGTGCCAGCAGGCTAAGGGGGGGCTCGGACTATGGCTACACCTTC	CASRLRGGSDYGYTF
TRBD2	TRBV28	many	TRBJ2-1	TGTGCCAGTCGACGGGAAGCGGGGGGTTATGAGCAGTTCTTC	CASRREAGGYEQFF
TRBD2	TRBV7-6	many	TRBJ2-3	TGTGCCAGCAGCTTAAGGGCTAGCGGGGGTGACCGCACAGATACGCAGTATTTT	CASSLRASGGDRTDTQYF
TRBD1	TRBV20-1	many	TRBJ2-3	TGCAGTGCTCGGGACAGGGAACTTGCCGGCTCTGCTACAGATACGCAGTATTTT	CSARDRELAGSATDTQYF
-	TRBV27	-	TRBJ2-2	TGTGCCAGCAGTTTGGTCCGTCACACCGGGGGGCTGTTTTTT	CASSLVRHTGGLFF
-	TRBV12-5	-	TRBJ2-1	TGTGCTAGTGCCCCTAGTTGGGGGCCCAGCTCCTACAATGAGCAGTTCTTC	CASAPSWGPSSYNEQFF
-	TRBV18	-	TRBJ1-2	TGTGTCAGCTCACCGCAGGGAGGCTATGGCTACACCTTC	CVSSPQGGYGYTF
-	TRBV7-9	-	TRBJ2-3	TGTGCCAGCAGCCTCTTGCAAGATACGCAGTATTTT	CASSLLQDTQYF
TRBD1	TRBV7-2	many	TRBJ2-7	TGTGCCAGCAGTATCCAGGGGGCCTCCTACGAGCAGTACTTC	CASSIQGASYEQYF
TRBD2	TRBV15	-	TRBJ2-3	TGTGCCACCAGCAGAGATACACTAGCGGGAGCGGCCACAGATACGCAGTATTTT	CATSRDTLAGAATDTQYF
TRBD2	TRBV6-1	-	TRBJ2-5	TGTGCCAGCAGTGAAGCGCTCCTAGCGGGGAGTCGAAAAGAGACCCAGTACTTC	CASSEALLAGSRKETQYF
TRBD1	TRBV18	many	TRBJ2-7	TGTGCCAGCTCACCGCGCTCCGGGACAGGGGGCGAGCAGTACTTC	CASSPRSGTGGEQYF
-	TRBV5-8	medium-sized	TRBJ2-7	TGTGCCAGCAGCTTGGTGGGGGACTACGAGCAGTACTTC	CASSLVGDYEQYF
TRBD2	TRBV5-5	medium-sized	TRBJ2-3	TGTGCCAGCAGCTCGGAACTAGCGGGAGGGAGAGATACGCAGTATTTT	CASSSELAGGRDTQYF
-	TRBV20-1	many	TRBJ2-7	TGCAGTGCTAGACCCAGGGGATTCTACGAGCAGTACTTC	CSARPRGFYEQYF
TRBD1	TRBV6-1	many	TRBJ1-5	TGTGCCAGTACCGGGACAGGGATGGGAGGCAATCAGCCCCAGCATTTT	CASTGTGMGGNQPQHF
-	TRBV5-4	many	TRBJ2-3	TGTGCCAGCAGCTCACCAGGGGATTATACGCAGTATTTT	CASSSPGDYTQYF
-	TRBV19	-	TRBJ2-2	TGTGCCAGTATGGTGGGTAGCGGTTCCACCGGGGAGCTGTTTTTT	CASMVGSGSTGELFF
TRBD2	TRBV7-9	-	TRBJ2-5	TGTGCCAGCAGCTTGAGCGGGAATTGGGAGACCCAGTACTTC	CASSLSGNWETQYF
TRBD1	TRBV6-6	-	TRBJ2-1	TGTGCCAGCAGTGGGACCGGGACAGGGGGCTTTTTAGATGAGCGGTTCTTC	CASSGTGTGGFLDERFF
TRBD1	TRBV5-8	large	TRBJ2-7	TGTGCCAGCAGCTTGGGCAGGGGGTCCTACGAGCAGTACTTC	CASSLGRGSYEQYF
-	TRBV5-6	many	TRBJ2-7	TGTGCCAGCAGCCAAAAACTCCCGGGCCATCCCTCGTACGAGCAGTACTTC	CASSQKLPGHPSYEQYF
TRBD2	TRBV7-8	few	TRBJ2-1	TGTGCCAGCAGCGGGACTAGCGGGGGCCACTACAATGAGCAGTTCTTC	CASSGTSGGHYNEQFF
-	TRBV5-4	many	TRBJ1-2	TGTGCCAGCAGCACAACCAGGTCCGGCTATGGCTACACCTTC	CASSTTRSGYGYTF
TRBD1	TRBV27	many	TRBJ1-5	TGTGCCAGCCGGTCTATTACAGGGGGCGGTCAGCCCCAGCATTTT	CASRSITGGGQPQHF
-	TRBV27	many	TRBJ2-3	TGTGCCAGCAGTCGCGCCCCCGACAGCGCAGATACGCAGTATTTT	CASSRAPDSADTQYF
-	TRBV29-1	medium-sized	TRBJ2-2	TGCAGCGAAAGGACTCGCGGCACCGGGGAGCTGTTTTTT	CSERTRGTGELFF
-	TRBV4-1	many	TRBJ2-1	TGCGCCAGCAGCAATCGGCTAGCAGACAATGAGCAGTTCTTC	CASSNRLADNEQFF
-	TRBV6-2/TRBV6-3	many	TRBJ2-2	TGTGCCAGCAGTTACAGGGACACCGGGGAGCTGTTTTTT	CASSYRDTGELFF
TRBD2	TRBV5-8	large	TRBJ2-7	TGTGCCAGCAGCTTGGGGCGGGAGGGATTCTACGAGCAGTACTTC	CASSLGREGFYEQYF
-	TRBV7-6	once	TRBJ2-5	TGCGCCAGCAACTTAGCGCCAGAGACCCAGTACTTC	CASNLAPETQYF
TRBD1	TRBV20-1	medium-sized	TRBJ2-3	TGCAGTGCTCGTACAGGGGGCGGGACAGATACGCAGTATTTT	CSARTGGGTDTQYF
-	TRBV18	many	TRBJ1-5	TGTGCCAGCTCGCCGGTCGGGGAGGGAAATCAGCCCCAGCATTTT	CASSPVGEGNQPQHF
-	TRBV25-1	-	TRBJ1-2	TGTGCCAGCAGTGATGGTCCAGGTCTGAATGGCTACACCTTC	CASSDGPGLNGYTF
-	TRBV20-1	medium-sized	TRBJ2-7	TGCAGTGCTAGAGATAGCCAGGACTACGAGCAGTACTTC	CSARDSQDYEQYF
-	TRBV14	many	TRBJ2-3	TGTGCCAGCAGCCAACAATCGGATACGCAGTATTTT	CASSQQSDTQYF
-	TRBV7-2	many	TRBJ2-7	TGTGCCAGCAGCTCAGACAGGTACGAGCAGTACTTC	CASSSDRYEQYF
TRBD2	TRBV27	many	TRBJ2-2	TGTGCCAGCAGCCAGACTAGCGGGAGCATCGGGGAGCTGTTTTTT	CASSQTSGSIGELFF
TRBD1	TRBV6-2/TRBV6-3	once	TRBJ2-5	TGTGCCAGCAGTTACTGGGGACAGGGGGTTAAGACCCAGTACTTC	CASSYWGQGVKTQYF
TRBD2	TRBV2	-	TRBJ2-3	TGTGCCAGCAATTTACTAGCGGGGTCGACAGATACGCAGTATTTT	CASNLLAGSTDTQYF
-	TRBV6-5	medium-sized	TRBJ2-3	TGTGCCAGCAATCCAGGACAGACTCGGACAGATACGCAGTATTTT	CASNPGQTRTDTQYF
TRBD1	TRBV9	many	TRBJ2-7	TGTGCCAGTACCATTTACCGGGACAGGGGTTACGAGCAGTACTTC	CASTIYRDRGYEQYF
TRBD2	TRBV15	large	TRBJ2-1	TGTGCCACTGGGACATGGACTAGCGGAGACTACAATGAGCAGTTCTTC	CATGTWTSGDYNEQFF
TRBD2	TRBV5-1	-	TRBJ2-3	TGCGCCAGCAGCTTACTAGCGGGGAGCACAGATACGCAGTATTTT	CASSLLAGSTDTQYF
TRBD2	TRBV5-1	-	TRBJ2-3	TGCGCCAGCAGCCTTCCCGTTGGGGAGGGAACAGATACGCAGTATTTT	CASSLPVGEGTDTQYF
TRBD2	TRBV20-1	many	TRBJ2-3	TGCAGTGCCGAGGTTAGCGGGGGACCTAGCACAGATACGCAGTATTTT	CSAEVSGGPSTDTQYF
-	TRBV6-5	many	TRBJ1-5	TGTGCCAGCAGCCCGAATGTAGGGAGATATAGCAATCAGCCCCAGCATTTT	CASSPNVGRYSNQPQHF
TRBD2	TRBV9	-	TRBJ2-7	TGTGCCAGCAGCGTATGGCTGACTAGCGGGAGGAAATACGAGCAGTACTTC	CASSVWLTSGRKYEQYF
-	TRBV6-4	many	TRBJ1-2	TGTGCCATCCCTTTGATCGGACAATATGTCTATAACACCTTC	CAIPLIGQYVYNTF
-	TRBV12-3/TRBV12-4	many	TRBJ1-4	TGTGCCAGCAGTTTAGTCAGGGTAGCGGGAGAAAAACTGTTTTTT	CASSLVRVAGEKLFF
-	TRBV7-2	medium-sized	TRBJ2-3	TGTGCCAGCAGCCCCACTACTAGCACAGATACGCAGTATTTT	CASSPTTSTDTQYF
TRBD1	TRBV20-1	once	TRBJ2-3	TGCAGTGCTAGTCAACTACAGGGGAGCACAGATACGCAGTATTTT	CSASQLQGSTDTQYF